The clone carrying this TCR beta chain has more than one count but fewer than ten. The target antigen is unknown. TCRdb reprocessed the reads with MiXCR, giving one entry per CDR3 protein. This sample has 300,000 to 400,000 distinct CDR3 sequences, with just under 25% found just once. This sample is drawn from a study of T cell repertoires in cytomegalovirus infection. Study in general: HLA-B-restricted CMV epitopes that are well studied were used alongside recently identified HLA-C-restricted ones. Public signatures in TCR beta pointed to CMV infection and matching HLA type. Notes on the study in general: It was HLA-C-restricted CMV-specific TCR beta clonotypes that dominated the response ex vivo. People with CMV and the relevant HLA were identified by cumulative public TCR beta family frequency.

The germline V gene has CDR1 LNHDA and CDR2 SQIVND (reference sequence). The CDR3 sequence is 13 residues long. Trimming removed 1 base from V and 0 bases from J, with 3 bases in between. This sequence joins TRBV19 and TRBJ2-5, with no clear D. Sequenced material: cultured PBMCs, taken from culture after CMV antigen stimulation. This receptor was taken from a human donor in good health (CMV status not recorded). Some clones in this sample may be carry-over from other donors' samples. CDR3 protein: CASSIVHQETQYF. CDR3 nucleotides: TGTGCCAGTAGTATAGTACACCAAGAGACCCAGTACTTC. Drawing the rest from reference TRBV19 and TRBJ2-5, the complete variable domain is DGGITQSPKYLFRKEGQNVTLSCEQNLNHDAMYWYRQDPGQGLRLIYYSQIVNDFQKGDIAEGYSVSREKKESFPLTVTSAQKNPTAFYLCASSIVHQETQYFGPGTRLLVL.